Described below is a single T cell receptor beta chain sequence and its context. Its specificity is not known. This specimen comes from a study of Graves' ophthalmopathy and Graves' hyperthyroidism. Looking at the study overall: Peripheral blood sampling occurred at initial diagnosis, before any treatment.

The source of the PBMCs was around 10 ml of fresh peripheral blood. Regarding the study as a whole: Among thyroid clonotypes expanded above 0.001 frequency, most also appeared in blood. With roughly 88% sensitivity and around 80% specificity, a 13-signature model separated ophthalmopathy from stable hyperthyroidism.

RNA served as the template for amplifying TCR beta CDR3 regions. After a first-round RT-PCR with HTBI primers, a second-round multiplex PCR was run. TCRdb passed the multiplex PCR reads through MiXCR, listing each CDR3 protein once. The data contain 200,000 to 250,000 distinct CDR3 sequences, 20% to 25% of them singletons. The germline V gene encodes CDR1 SGHTA and CDR2 FQGNSA. V lost 7 bases and J lost 7, with 17 bases in between. The CDR3 has 13 amino acids. This TCR came from a woman aged 45-65 years with Graves' ophthalmopathy. The material sequenced was peripheral blood. The rearrangement links TRBV7-2 to TRBJ2-7; perhaps TRBD2 as D (5 bases). CDR3 DNA: TGTGCCAGCAATGACCAAACTACGGGAGAGCAGTACTTC. It encodes CASNDQTTGEQYF.